What follows describes a single T cell receptor (beta chain). What antigen it recognizes has not been identified. No base quality information exists; no much larger clone differs at one position. This entry comes from a study of identical twins (dated by TCRdb to 2016 to 2017). Regarding the study in general: To test whether fetal clonotypes persist, the study used deep sequencing on TCR alpha and beta repertoires from monozygotic twins, unrelated adults of various ages, and cord blood. Replicate twin experiments were performed at different times using different library preparation protocols to rule out contamination. Results the study describes overall, beyond this receptor: Recombination models systematically underestimated out-of-frame TCR alpha sharing in monozygotic twins but agreed with sharing between unrelated individuals. Invariant T cells such as MAIT and iNKT could partly confound zero-insertion analyses, though diverse VJ usage argued against this for most clonotypes. Excess twin sharing in beta out-of-frame sequences was weaker because fewer shared sequences lowered the signal-to-noise ratio. Out-of-frame TCR alpha sequences shared between twins showed an excess of low generation-probability sequences compared with coincidental sharing between unrelated individuals. Fewer insertions were carried by abundant cord blood beta clonotypes; a weaker similar trend was observed in young adult naive repertoires, while no such trend was observed in memory repertoires. Because the same donors could not be followed over many years, the conclusions depended on cross-sectional statistical analysis.

Every donor was a healthy Caucasian. Three unrelated non-twin adults were also sequenced: a male aged 18 to 30, a male aged 50 to 59 and a female aged 50 to 59. Miltenyi CD45RO+ enrichment and human naive T-cell isolation kits were used to isolate memory (CD45RO+) and naive T cells from PBMC. CDR1 and CDR2 were assigned from the germline V gene as SGHDT and YYEEEE. V loses 3 bases, J loses 5 bases, and the germline ends lie 17 bases apart. The CDR3, from cysteine to phenylalanine, totals 16 residues. Of the read, only the CDR3 DNA is kept; its 48 bases are in frame from base 1. Libraries were built with 5' RACE. Reads for this sample came from an Illumina HiSeq 2000. Template switching introduced a universal primer binding site; the final cDNA contained a unique molecular identifier, enabling accurate counting of TCR cDNA molecules. First-strand cDNA for TCR alpha and beta chains was synthesized from specific primers in the conserved constant-segment region. To control for contamination, every cDNA library carried two barcodes: a SMART-Mk sample barcode plus Illumina barcodes. TruSeq adapter sequences and Illumina sample barcodes were added in two successive PCR steps. The Illumina HiSeq platform was used with custom primers to sequence TCR alpha and beta cDNA libraries. For the original study's pipeline: Raw reads were processed with MiGEC to extract unique molecular identifiers, and MiXCR was used to determine CDR3 positions. For each individual, recombination models were inferred using an EM algorithm with the repgenHMM and IGoR tools. The analysis of shared clonotypes was done with the tcR package in R, with sharing normalized by the product of cloneset sizes. To study raw recombination without the effects of thymic and clonal selection, out-of-frame nonproductive sequences were analyzed. TCRdb reprocessing: public reads trimmed at Q25 with fastp, clones called with MiXCR, in-frame beta chains kept. Rows are combined by CDR3 protein, so each entry shows the most common genes and DNA. The authors' filters were not applied to this entry. A total of a few hundred thousand distinct CDR3 sequences appear in this sample, 7% to 9.5% of them only once. The top ten clones comprise 8.5% to 10% of the sample.

This receptor was identified in a woman aged 50 to 65 in good health. The sequencing input was naive T cells sorted from blood. The cell subset or site label of this sample denotes: cells isolated with a human naive T-cell isolation kit. This chain joins TRBV5-6 to TRBJ2-2; tentative D gene TRBD2, with 5 bases matching. The DNA sequence is given as TGTGCCAGCAGCTACGAGCGATTGGGAGTGACCGGGGAGCTGTTTTTT. This gives the protein CASSYERLGVTGELFF.